These 8 T cell receptor beta chains came from one sample sequenced in a study of cytomegalovirus exposure and HLA in healthy donors. PCR amplification relied on 60 Vbeta primers (plus 13 Jbeta primers). The data were produced by immunoSEQ multiplex PCR, yet TCRdb's version contains in-frame clones alone and is incomplete. The sample yields about 160,000 clones, about 85% seen once. The sequenced sample consisted of PBMCs. The receptors shown here come from a man aged 18 to 30 in good health and CMV-seronegative.

This clone has just one count. The rearrangement uses TRBV5-6 and TRBJ2-1, with TRBD1 matching over 7 bases. Trimming at V came to 5 bases and at J to 0 bases, leaving 5 bases not matched to a gene. The CDR3 spans 15 residues. The germline gives CDR1 SGHDT, CDR2 YYEEEE. The CDR3 DNA reads as TGTGCCAGCAGTCCGGACAGGAGCTCCTACAATGAGCAGTTCTTC. As protein: CASSPDRSSYNEQFF.

The V call is TRBV5-1, the J call TRBJ1-1, with D perhaps matching TRBD1 (5 bases). Germline V CDR1 and CDR2: SGHRS, YFSETQ. The CDR3 spans 15 residues. Trimming pared 4 bases from V and 4 bases from J, leaving 17 bases between. CDR3 DNA: TGCGCCAGCAGCCAGTGGGGGGTTGGGAGCACTGAAGCTTTCTTT. This gives the protein CASSQWGVGSTEAFF.

In this sample, this clone turned up a few times. V is TRBV2 and J is TRBJ2-7, with D uncertain. Trimming stripped 10 bases from V and 5 bases from J, with 12 bases between. Germline lookup yields CDR1 SNHLY and CDR2 FYNNEI. CDR3 length: 11 amino acids. The chain's CDR3 is CATQLTHEQYF. CDR3 sequence (DNA): TGTGCCACCCAGCTGACACACGAGCAGTACTTC.

CDR3 region: CASRRVTPNGYTF. The CDR3 coding sequence is TGTGCCAGCAGGAGGGTCACCCCCAATGGCTACACCTTC. The chain recombines TRBV28 with TRBJ1-2; D remains ambiguous. The CDR3 has 13 residues. Germline CDR1 is MDHEN and CDR2 is SYDVKM. V lost 6 bases, J lost 6 bases, and 14 bases lay in between.

The rearrangement joins TRBV2 to TRBJ2-7, with 13 bases identical to TRBD2. This CDR3 contains 17 residues. CDR1 and CDR2 (germline): SNHLY, FYNNEI. After removal of 6 bases from V and 0 bases from J, the junction contained 8 bases not matched to a gene. The CDR3 protein is CASRGGTSGISSYEQYF. DNA for the CDR3: TGTGCCAGCAGGGGTGGGACTAGCGGGATTAGCTCCTACGAGCAGTACTTC. Based on the CDR3 plus reference TRBV2 and TRBJ2-7, the full variable domain is EPEVTQTPSHQVTQMGQEVILRCVPISNHLYFYWYRQILGQKVEFLVSFYNNEISEKSEIFDDQFSVERPDGSNFTLKIRSTKLEDSAMYFCASRGGTSGISSYEQYFGPGTRLTVT.

Comments on this clone: Other DNA sequences in the same sample also yield this CDR3. The V gene is TRBV7-9, the J gene TRBJ2-1; 8 bases map to TRBD2. J lost 4 bases, V lost 1 base, and 3 bases had no gene match. CDR1 is SEHNR and CDR2 is FQNEAQ in the germline V gene (reference sequence). The CDR3 runs 15 residues. CDR3 DNA: TGTGCCAGCAGCTTAGAAGGGACTAGTTACAATGAGCAGTTCTTC. The encoded protein is CASSLEGTSYNEQFF. Drawing the rest from reference TRBV7-9 and TRBJ2-1, the complete variable domain is DTGVSQNPRHKITKRGQNVTFRCDPISEHNRLYWYRQTLGQGPEFLTYFQNEAQLEKSRLLSDRFSAERPKGSFSTLEIQRTEQGDSAMYLCASSLEGTSYNEQFFGPGTRLTVL.

V gene TRBV14 combines with J gene TRBJ2-1, with a weak D call TRBD2 (5 bases). Per germline, CDR1 SGHDN and CDR2 FVKESK. Trimming took 5 bases from V and 8 from J, leaving 10 bases between them. There are 12 residues in the CDR3. Here the CDR3 DNA reads TGTGCCAGCAGCTACTTGGGAGATGAGCAGTTCTTC. It translates to CASSYLGDEQFF.

The CDR3 region has the DNA TGTGCCAGCAGCCTAGACAGGGTTGACATTCAGTACTTC. Translated, it gives CASSLDRVDIQYF. The chain is built from TRBV5-4 and TRBJ2-4, with 7 bases fitting TRBD1. J lost 8 bases, V lost 4 bases, and 6 bases had no gene match. CDR1 SGHNT and CDR2 YYREEE come from the germline V gene (reference sequence). The CDR3 runs to 13 residues.